The rows below give T cell receptor beta chains drawn from one sample of a study of blood T cell repertoires in COVID-19. Assay used: immunoSEQ multiplex PCR; TCRdb lists only in-frame clones, some missing. The sample yields roughly 200,000 clones, 70% to 85% seen once. Sample: peripheral blood. These receptors were collected from a man aged 50 or older who had recovered from COVID-19. Each CDR3 is given with its conserved first and last residue. The D gene is left open where the match is weak. Not every row has a clone size; where given, it reads once, few, many or a size class.

d_gene	abundance	v_gene	j_gene	CDR3aa	CDR3nt
.	few	TRBV2	TRBJ1-1	CASSVRMNTEAFF	TGTGCCAGCAGTGTGAGGATGAACACTGAAGCTTTCTTT
.	.	TRBV19	TRBJ1-1	CASNQNPEMNTEAFF	TGTGCCAGTAACCAAAACCCGGAGATGAACACTGAAGCTTTCTTT
TRBD1	once	TRBV19	TRBJ2-7	CASSIDRGNEQYF	TGTGCCAGTAGTATTGACAGGGGAAACGAGCAGTACTTC
.	.	TRBV24-1	TRBJ1-2	CATSDSENYGYTF	TGTGCCACCAGTGATTCGGAGAACTATGGCTACACCTTC
.	.	TRBV5-6	TRBJ2-7	CASSLAPGAQYF	TGTGCCAGCAGCTTGGCTCCGGGAGCGCAGTACTTC
.	.	TRBV19	TRBJ2-1	CASSIVSPNNEQFF	TGTGCCAGTAGTATAGTATCCCCTAACAATGAGCAGTTCTTC
.	.	TRBV6-5	TRBJ2-3	CASSSGRGTDTQYF	TGTGCCAGCAGTTCTGGCCGTGGCACAGATACGCAGTATTTT
TRBD2	.	TRBV11-2	TRBJ2-5	CASSSRLATWETQYF	TGTGCCAGCAGTTCCCGACTAGCGACCTGGGAGACCCAGTACTTC
TRBD2	many	TRBV7-9	TRBJ2-3	CASSVSGSFTDTQYF	TGTGCCAGCAGCGTTAGCGGGAGTTTCACAGATACGCAGTATTTT
TRBD1	.	TRBV19	TRBJ2-6	CASSNRQGTSGANVLTF	TGTGCCAGTAGTAACCGACAGGGGACCTCTGGGGCCAACGTCCTGACTTTC
TRBD1	.	TRBV29-1	TRBJ2-7	CSAGQGSYEQYF	TGCAGCGCCGGACAGGGTTCCTACGAGCAGTACTTC
TRBD1	.	TRBV2	TRBJ2-1	CASNRGRQGSSYNEQFF	TGTGCCAGCAATAGGGGCCGACAGGGGAGCTCCTACAATGAGCAGTTCTTC
TRBD1	once	TRBV18	TRBJ1-2	CASSPDRGDYGYTF	TGTGCCAGCTCACCTGACAGGGGAGACTATGGCTACACCTTC
TRBD2	once	TRBV6-2/TRBV6-3	TRBJ2-3	CASSSGTSGRRDTQYF	TGTGCCAGCAGCAGTGGGACTAGCGGGAGAAGAGATACGCAGTATTTT
.	.	TRBV25-1	TRBJ2-6	CASSPMSSGANVLTF	TGTGCCAGCAGTCCGATGAGCTCTGGGGCCAACGTCCTGACTTTC
TRBD1	.	TRBV5-1	TRBJ1-1	CASSPTGTGNTEAFF	TGCGCCAGCAGCCCTACCGGGACAGGTAACACTGAAGCTTTCTTT
TRBD1	.	TRBV2	TRBJ2-7	CASSESGQGFEQYF	TGTGCCAGCAGTGAATCGGGACAGGGGTTCGAGCAGTACTTC
.	.	TRBV30	TRBJ2-1	CAWGPFGLWEQFF	TGTGCCTGGGGCCCCTTCGGGTTGTGGGAGCAGTTCTTC
.	once	TRBV7-8	TRBJ2-7	CASSSLSRGSYEQYF	TGTGCCAGCAGCTCCCTATCCAGGGGTTCCTACGAGCAGTACTTC
TRBD1	.	TRBV6-5	TRBJ1-2	CASKIGTGGYSYTF	TGTGCCAGCAAGATCGGGACAGGGGGCTATAGCTACACCTTC
.	few	TRBV6-6	TRBJ1-2	CATQTTADRYGYTF	TGTGCCACCCAAACTACGGCAGATCGGTATGGCTACACCTTC
TRBD2	few	TRBV5-1	TRBJ2-7	CASSLDPAGSSYEQYF	TGCGCCAGCAGCTTGGATCCAGCGGGGAGCTCCTACGAGCAGTACTTC
.	.	TRBV28	TRBJ1-3	CASSLVGAENTIYF	TGTGCCAGCAGTTTAGTAGGGGCGGAAAACACCATATATTTT
.	.	TRBV14	TRBJ1-1	CASSRTYGTEAFF	TGTGCCAGCAGCCGGACTTATGGCACTGAAGCTTTCTTT
TRBD2	.	TRBV7-2	TRBJ2-7	CASTGGTSVSYEQYF	TGTGCCAGCACCGGTGGGACTAGCGTCTCCTACGAGCAGTACTTC
TRBD1	few	TRBV7-9	TRBJ2-3	CASIFRQGEDTQYF	TGTGCCAGCATTTTCAGACAGGGTGAGGATACGCAGTATTTT
.	.	TRBV11-3	TRBJ2-1	CASSLTPLNEQFF	TGTGCCAGCAGCTTAACTCCTCTGAATGAGCAGTTCTTC
.	.	TRBV28	TRBJ2-6	CASSLSPRTGANVLTF	TGTGCCAGCAGTTTATCGCCCAGGACTGGGGCCAACGTCCTGACTTTC
.	.	TRBV5-6	TRBJ2-5	CASRRFSKETQYF	TGTGCCAGCAGGCGTTTTTCGAAAGAGACCCAGTACTTC
TRBD2	.	TRBV11-2	TRBJ2-3	CASSLDAWTSRFKGTDTQYF	TGTGCCAGCAGCTTAGACGCTTGGACTAGCAGATTTAAGGGCACAGATACGCAGTATTTT
.	many	TRBV25-1	TRBJ1-5	CASSESGGWQPQHF	TGTGCCAGCAGTGAATCGGGGGGTTGGCAGCCCCAGCATTTT